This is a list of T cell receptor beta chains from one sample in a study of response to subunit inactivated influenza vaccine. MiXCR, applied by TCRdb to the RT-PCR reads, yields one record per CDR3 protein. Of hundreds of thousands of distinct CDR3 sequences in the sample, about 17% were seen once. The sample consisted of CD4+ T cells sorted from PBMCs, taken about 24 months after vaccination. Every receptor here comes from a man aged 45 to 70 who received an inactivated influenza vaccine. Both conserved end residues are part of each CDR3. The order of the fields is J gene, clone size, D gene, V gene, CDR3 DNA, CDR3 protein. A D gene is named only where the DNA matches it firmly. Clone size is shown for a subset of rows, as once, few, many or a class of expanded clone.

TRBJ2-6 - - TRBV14 TGTGCCAGCAGCCAAGCGGGTAGGCTCTCTGGGGCCAACGTCCTGACTTTC CASSQAGRLSGANVLTF
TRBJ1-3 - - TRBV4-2 TGTGCCAGCAGCCCCCACTCTGGAAACACCATATATTTT CASSPHSGNTIYF
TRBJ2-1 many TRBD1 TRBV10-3 TGTGCCATCAGCGCCGGGACAGGGGGCAAAAATGAGCAGTTCTTC CAISAGTGGKNEQFF
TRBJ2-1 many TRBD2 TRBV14 TGTGCCAGCAGCCAAATAGCGGGAGGGGGGAATGAGCAGTTCTTC CASSQIAGGGNEQFF
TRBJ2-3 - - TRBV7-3 TGTGCCAGCAGTCGTCGGGGTGATAGCACAGATACGCAGTATTTT CASSRRGDSTDTQYF
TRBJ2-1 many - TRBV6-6 TGTGCCAGCAGCTCCAATACGAATGAGCAGTTCTTC CASSSNTNEQFF
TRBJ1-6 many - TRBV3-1 TGTGCCAGCAGCCAAGCGGACCGACTGGGTTCACCCCTCCACTTT CASSQADRLGSPLHF
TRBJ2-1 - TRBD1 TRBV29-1 TGCAGCGTGAGGACAGGGCGAAATGAGCAGTTCTTC CSVRTGRNEQFF
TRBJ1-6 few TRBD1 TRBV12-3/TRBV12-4 TGTGCCAGCAGGGAGAGACAGGGGAATTCACCCCTCCACTTT CASRERQGNSPLHF
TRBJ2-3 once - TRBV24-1 TGTGCCACCAGTGAGCAGACAGTTGGAGATACGCAGTATTTT CATSEQTVGDTQYF
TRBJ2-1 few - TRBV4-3 TGCGCCAGCAGCCAAGAATGGGGGGCCACGGATGAGCAGTTCTTC CASSQEWGATDEQFF
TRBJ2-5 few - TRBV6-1 TGTGCCAGCAGCCCCGGGATCTCGAGGGCGGGTGAGACCCAGTACTTC CASSPGISRAGETQYF
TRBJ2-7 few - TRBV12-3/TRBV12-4 TGTGCCAGCAGTTTTTTCGGCAGGAGCTCCTACGAGCAGTACTTC CASSFFGRSSYEQYF
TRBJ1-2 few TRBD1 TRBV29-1 TGCAGCGTTAGCCGACAGGGAGGCTATGGCTACACCTTC CSVSRQGGYGYTF
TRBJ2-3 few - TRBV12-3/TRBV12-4 TGTGCCAGTCGGAAGGGGGGCACCAACGCAGATACGCAGTATTTT CASRKGGTNADTQYF
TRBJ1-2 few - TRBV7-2 TGTGCCAGCAGCTTAGTCGGGATTGGCTACACCTTC CASSLVGIGYTF
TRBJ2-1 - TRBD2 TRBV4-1 TGCGCCAGCAGCCTCATTAGTAGCGGGGGGCCAGGGGATGAGCAGTTCTTC CASSLISSGGPGDEQFF
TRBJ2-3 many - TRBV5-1 TGCGCCGGACCCCCTAAAACAGTAGATACGCAGTATTTT CAGPPKTVDTQYF
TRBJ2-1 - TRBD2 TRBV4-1 TGCGCGGGAGGGCGGGAATTAAACAATGAGCAGTTCTTC CAGGRELNNEQFF
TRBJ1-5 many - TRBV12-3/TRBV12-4 TGTGCCAGCAGTTTAAGTTCGGGTCCGATGAACAATCAGCCCCAGCATTTT CASSLSSGPMNNQPQHF
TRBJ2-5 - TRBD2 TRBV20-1 TGCAGTGCTACTTTAGCGGGACGGGGTCAAGAGACCCAGTACTTC CSATLAGRGQETQYF
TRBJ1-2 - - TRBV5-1 TGCGCCAGCAGGTTCGGACAGAACTATGGCTACACCTTC CASRFGQNYGYTF
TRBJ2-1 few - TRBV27 TGTGCCAGCAGCAGTACTTATACAGGGTCGGAGTTCTTC CASSSTYTGSEFF
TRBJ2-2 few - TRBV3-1 TGTGCCAGCAGCCAAGCAGGGCCCACCGGGGAGCTGTTTTTT CASSQAGPTGELFF
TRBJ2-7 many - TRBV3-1 TGTGCCAGCAGCCAATCTAGCCGGGCCAATTACGAGCAGTACTTC CASSQSSRANYEQYF
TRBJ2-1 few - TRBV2 TGTGCCAGCAGTGAACTTTCTGCCTACAATGAGCAGTTCTTC CASSELSAYNEQFF
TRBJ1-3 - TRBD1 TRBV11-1 TGTGCCAGCAGCCCACGGTGGGCAGGGGGATTCTCTGGAAACACCATATATTTT CASSPRWAGGFSGNTIYF
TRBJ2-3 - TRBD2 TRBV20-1 TGCAGTGCTAGAGATCCTGCGGGGGGCCACACAGATACGCAGTATTTT CSARDPAGGHTDTQYF
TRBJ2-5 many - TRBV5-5 TGTGCCAGCAGCTTGATAGGGGGGCAAGAGACCCAGTACTTC CASSLIGGQETQYF
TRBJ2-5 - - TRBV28 TGTGCCAGCAGCCAGGCCCAGGGGGAGACCCAGTACTTC CASSQAQGETQYF
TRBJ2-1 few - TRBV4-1 TGCGCCAGCAGCCAAGACAGTTACTACAATGAGCAGTTCTTC CASSQDSYYNEQFF
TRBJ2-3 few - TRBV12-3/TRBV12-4 TGTGCCAGCAGTCGGACCCAAGGGCCAGATACGCAGTATTTT CASSRTQGPDTQYF
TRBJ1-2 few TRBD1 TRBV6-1 TGTGCCAGCGCGGACAGGGGGCTTATTGGCTACACCTTC CASADRGLIGYTF
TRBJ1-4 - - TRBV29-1 TGCAGCGTTGAAGGTGGAGTAGTTGAAAAACTGTTTTTT CSVEGGVVEKLFF
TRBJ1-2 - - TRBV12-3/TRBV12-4 TGTGCCAGCAGCCCAGAAATGAGTGGCTACACCTTC CASSPEMSGYTF
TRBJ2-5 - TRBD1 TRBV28 TGTGCCAGCAGTCCTACCTCCTCCAGGGGGCTAGGAGAGACCCAGTACTTC CASSPTSSRGLGETQYF
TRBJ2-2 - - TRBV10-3 TGTGCCATCAGGGTCGTGAACACCGGGGAGCTGTTTTTT CAIRVVNTGELFF
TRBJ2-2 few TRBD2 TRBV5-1 TGCGCCAGCAGCTGGACTAGCGGGGGAACCGGGGAGCTGTTTTTT CASSWTSGGTGELFF
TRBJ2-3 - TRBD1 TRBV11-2 TGTGCCAGCAGCGCCGGGACAGGGGAGTTTGGGTCAGATACGCAGTATTTT CASSAGTGEFGSDTQYF
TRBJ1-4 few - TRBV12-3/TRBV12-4 TGTGCCAGCAGCAACAGGGCGAGGAGTGAAAAACTGTTTTTT CASSNRARSEKLFF
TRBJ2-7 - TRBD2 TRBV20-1 TGCAGCGCTAGCGGGATTTGGGAGCAGTACTTC CSASGIWEQYF
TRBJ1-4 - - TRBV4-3 TGCGCCAGCAGCCAAGAAGGGGGGAGTAATGAAAAACTGTTTTTT CASSQEGGSNEKLFF
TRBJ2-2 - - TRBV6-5 TGTGCCAGCAGTTACTCGCCTGGGCGTGGCACCGGGGAGCTGTTTTTT CASSYSPGRGTGELFF
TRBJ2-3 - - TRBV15 TGTGCCACCAGCAGATCCTTGGCAGATACGCAGTATTTT CATSRSLADTQYF
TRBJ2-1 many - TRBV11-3 TGTGCCAGCTCTCTTGCGCGGAGCTCCTACAATGAGCAGTTCTTC CASSLARSSYNEQFF
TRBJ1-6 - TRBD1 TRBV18 TGTGCCAGCTCATCCGGGACAGGGTATAATTCACCCCTCCACTTT CASSSGTGYNSPLHF
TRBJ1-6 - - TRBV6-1 TGTGCCAGCAGTGAACACAGGTCAACTACACCCCTCCACTTT CASSEHRSTTPLHF
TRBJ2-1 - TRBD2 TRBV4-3 TGCGCCAGCAGCCATAAAGCGGGAGCCATTTACAATGAGCAGTTCTTC CASSHKAGAIYNEQFF
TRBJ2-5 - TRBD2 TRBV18 TGTGCCAGCTCACGACTAGCGGCAAACCAAGAGACCCAGTACTTC CASSRLAANQETQYF
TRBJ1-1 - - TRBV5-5 TGTGCCAGCAACCTAAACACTGAAGCTTTCTTT CASNLNTEAFF
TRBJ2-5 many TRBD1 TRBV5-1 TGCGCCAGCAGCTGGGGACAGGGGCAAGAGACCCAGTACTTC CASSWGQGQETQYF